One T cell receptor beta chain is described in this entry. Its target is not known. This sample is part of a study of cytomegalovirus exposure and HLA in healthy donors. CDR3 length equals 13 residues. The germline CDR1 and CDR2 sequences are SGHRS and YFSETQ. Trimming took 0 bases from V and 2 from J, leaving 5 bases between them. This PCR relied on a set of 60 Vbeta primers and 13 Jbeta primers. The table came from immunoSEQ multiplex PCR; TCRdb's copy has only in-frame clones and leaves some out. Among approximately 160,000 clones listed, just over 70% were seen once. Study-wide points: There were a few CMV-associated chains whose specificity for CMV antigens was confirmed in vitro. In a later analysis, donors in an Asian-associated ancestry cluster reportedly had fewer N-insertions in productive TCRs than the cohort mean. It is likely that the observed cluster of highly shared sequence variants was a sequencing artifact. Presence/absence comparisons presumed near-even sequencing depth among donors.

Material: PBMCs. This receptor was obtained from a man aged 18 to 29 in good health and CMV-seropositive. The chain is built from TRBV5-1 and TRBJ2-5, with D unresolved. The CDR3 sequence is CASSLGTQETQYF. CDR3 sequence (DNA): TGCGCCAGCAGCTTGGGCACACAAGAGACCCAGTACTTC.